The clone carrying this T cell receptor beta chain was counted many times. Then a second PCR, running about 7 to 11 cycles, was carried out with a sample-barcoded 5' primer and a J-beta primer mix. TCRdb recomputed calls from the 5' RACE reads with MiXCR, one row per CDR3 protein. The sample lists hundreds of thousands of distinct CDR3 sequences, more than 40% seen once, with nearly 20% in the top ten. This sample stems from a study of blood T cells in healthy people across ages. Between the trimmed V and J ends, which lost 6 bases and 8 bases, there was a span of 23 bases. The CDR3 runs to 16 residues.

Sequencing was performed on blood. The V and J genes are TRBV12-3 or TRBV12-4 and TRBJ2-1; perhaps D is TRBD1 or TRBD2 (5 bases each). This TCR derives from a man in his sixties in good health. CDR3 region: CASSPGTQEGLDEQFF. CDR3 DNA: TGTGCCAGCAGCCCCGGGACCCAAGAAGGGCTGGATGAGCAGTTCTTC.